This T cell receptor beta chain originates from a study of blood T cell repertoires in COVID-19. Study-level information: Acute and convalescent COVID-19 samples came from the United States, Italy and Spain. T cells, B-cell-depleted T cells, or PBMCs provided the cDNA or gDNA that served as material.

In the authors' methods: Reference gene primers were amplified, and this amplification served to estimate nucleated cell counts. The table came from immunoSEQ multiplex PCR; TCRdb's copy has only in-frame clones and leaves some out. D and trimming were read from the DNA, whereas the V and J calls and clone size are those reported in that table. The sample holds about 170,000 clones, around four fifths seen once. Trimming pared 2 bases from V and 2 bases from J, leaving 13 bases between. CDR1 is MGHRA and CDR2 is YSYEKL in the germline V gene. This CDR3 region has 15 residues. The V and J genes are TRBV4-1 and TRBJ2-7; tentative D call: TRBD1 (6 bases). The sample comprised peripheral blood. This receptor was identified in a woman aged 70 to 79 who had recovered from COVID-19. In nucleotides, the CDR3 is TGCGCCAGCAGCCAATCGAGGGACAATACCTACGAGCAGTACTTC. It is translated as CASSQSRDNTYEQYF.